This T cell receptor (beta chain) comes out of a study of T cells in Graves' hyperthyroidism and ophthalmopathy. The length of the CDR3 is 11 residues. The V gene lost 5 bases and the J gene lost 3 bases, with 8 bases spanning the gap. The germline gives CDR1 DFQATT, CDR2 SNEGSKA (reference sequence). Amplification of TCR beta CDR3 regions used RNA as the template. The HTBI primer set served for first-round RT-PCR of the TCR CDR3. In TCRdb, the multiplex PCR reads were re-called with MiXCR into one record per CDR3 protein. The data contain 500,000 to 600,000 distinct CDR3 sequences, 46% of them seen just once; the ten biggest clones take up around 7.7%.

The receptor comes from a woman in her late teens or twenties with Graves' hyperthyroidism. V usage is TRBV20-1 and J usage is TRBJ2-7, with D hard to call. The sequenced sample was peripheral blood or thyroid tissue (not recorded which). The CDR3: CSAYNDYEQYF. CDR3 DNA sequence: TGCAGTGCTTATAATGACTACGAGCAGTACTTC.